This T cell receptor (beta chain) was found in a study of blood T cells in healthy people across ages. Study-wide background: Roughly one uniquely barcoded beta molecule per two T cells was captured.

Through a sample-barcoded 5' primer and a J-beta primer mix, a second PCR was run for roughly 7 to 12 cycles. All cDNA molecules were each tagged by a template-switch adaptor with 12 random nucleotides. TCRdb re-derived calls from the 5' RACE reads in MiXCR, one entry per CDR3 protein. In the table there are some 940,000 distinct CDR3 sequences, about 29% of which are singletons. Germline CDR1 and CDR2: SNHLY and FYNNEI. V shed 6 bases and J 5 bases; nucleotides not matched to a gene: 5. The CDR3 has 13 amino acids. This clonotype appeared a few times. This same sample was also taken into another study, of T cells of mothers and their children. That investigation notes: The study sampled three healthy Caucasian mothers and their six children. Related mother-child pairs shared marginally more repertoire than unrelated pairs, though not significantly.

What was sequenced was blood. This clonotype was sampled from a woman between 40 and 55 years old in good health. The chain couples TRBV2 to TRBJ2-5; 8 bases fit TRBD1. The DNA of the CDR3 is TGTGCCAGCAGACCCAGGGGGCTGGAGACCCAGTACTTC. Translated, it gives CASRPRGLETQYF.